These 4 T cell receptor beta chains were all obtained from the same sample, sequenced in a study of blood T cell repertoires in COVID-19. Generated by immunoSEQ multiplex PCR, the TCRdb table keeps only in-frame clones and is missing some. This sample has a few hundred thousand clones; approximately 78% occur once, and the top ten carry around 9.3%. The specimen was peripheral blood. The receptors were sampled from a woman of 80 years or more with acute or convalescent COVID-19.

The rearrangement joins TRBV11-1 to TRBJ2-1; TRBD2 might be the D (5 bases). CDR1 SGHAT and CDR2 FQDESV come from the germline V gene (reference sequence). The CDR3 contains 15 residues. Trimming cost V 3 bases and J 5 bases, with 14 bases left between them. The CDR3 is CASSFWASLDNEQFF. The CDR3 region has the DNA TGTGCCAGCAGCTTTTGGGCTAGCTTGGACAATGAGCAGTTCTTC.

The CDR3, as DNA: TGTGCCACCAGTGATCGGTCGTACACTGAAGCTTTCTTT. This codes for CATSDRSYTEAFF. This chain uses TRBV24-1 with TRBJ1-1; D gene uncertain. Germline V lookup: CDR1 KGHDR, CDR2 SFDVKD. CDR3 length: 13 residues. V lost 3 bases and J lost 3, with 7 bases in between.

The chain recombines TRBV9 with TRBJ2-5; TRBD2 agrees at 13 bases. From germline, CDR1 is SGDLS and CDR2 YYNGEE. Trimming cost V 0 bases and J 11 bases; bases outside gene matches: 13. The CDR3 extends over 17 amino acids. CDR3 bases: TGTGCCAGCAGCGTAGGGTCTTCCGGGACTAGCGGGGCTGCACAGTACTTC. Translated, it gives CASSVGSSGTSGAAQYF.

This chain uses TRBV12-3 or TRBV12-4 with TRBJ1-1; 7 nucleotides match TRBD1. V gave up 6 bases and J gave up 6 bases; unmatched junction bases: 7. The CDR3 consists of 13 residues. For the CDR3, the DNA is TGTGCCAGCAGCGAGGGGACAGACCCTGAAGCTTTCTTT. This encodes CASSEGTDPEAFF.